These 9 T cell receptor beta chains were sequenced from one sample in a study of T cell repertoires in cytomegalovirus infection. TCRdb reanalysed the reads using MiXCR and keeps one entry per CDR3 protein. The sample has about 310,000 distinct CDR3 sequences, around a sixth seen once; the top ten hold 12%. Sample: PBMCs. The receptors were gathered from a human donor in good health (CMV status not recorded). Some clones in this sample may be carry-over from other donors' samples.

The V and J genes are TRBV29-1 and TRBJ1-3, with D uncertain. Germline V lookup: CDR1 SQVTM, CDR2 ANQGSEA. Trimming took 3 bases from V and 4 from J, leaving 4 bases between them. This CDR3 contains 11 residues. Here the CDR3 DNA reads TGCAGCGTTGATATGGGAAACACCATATATTTT. This codes for CSVDMGNTIYF.

This clonotype has only one observation. The V gene is TRBV20-1, the J gene TRBJ2-5, with TRBD2 matching 9 bases. The CDR3 extends over 17 amino acids. The ends lost 3 bases at V and 2 bases at J; junction bases unmatched: 13. Germline assignment: CDR1 DFQATT and CDR2 SNEGSKA (reference sequence). CDR3: CSARGPASSGVQETQYF. The DNA for the CDR3 is TGCAGTGCTAGGGGTCCGGCGTCTAGCGGGGTACAAGAGACCCAGTACTTC.

This chain joins TRBV7-9 and TRBJ2-1; a weak D match, TRBD1 (6 bases). CDR3 length: 15 residues. Germline V lookup: CDR1 SEHNR, CDR2 FQNEAQ (reference sequence). V was cut by 5 bases and J by 0 bases, with 11 bases left in between. The CDR3 DNA reads TGTGCCAGCAGCCCCGGGACAATCTCCTACAATGAGCAGTTCTTC. Its protein is CASSPGTISYNEQFF. Full variable domain (remainder filled in from reference TRBV7-9 and TRBJ2-1): DTGVSQNPRHKITKRGQNVTFRCDPISEHNRLYWYRQTLGQGPEFLTYFQNEAQLEKSRLLSDRFSAERPKGSFSTLEIQRTEQGDSAMYLCASSPGTISYNEQFFGPGTRLTVL.

This clonotype was counted only a few times. The CDR3 nucleotides read TGTGCCATCAGTGATAAGTTGCAGGACTATGGAGATACGCAGTATTTT. Amino acid sequence: CAISDKLQDYGDTQYF. The chain is built from TRBV10-3 and TRBJ2-3, with D perhaps TRBD2 (6 bases). Germline CDR1 ENHRY, CDR2 SYGVKD. Between the trimmed V and J ends, which lost 3 bases and 5 bases, there was a span of 18 bases. This CDR3 has 16 amino acids.

In this sample, this clonotype turned up a few times. DNA of the CDR3: TGTGCCAGCAGTTTATCTAAGGGGAACGAGCAGTACTTC. Its protein is CASSLSKGNEQYF. The chain employs TRBV27 and TRBJ2-7; D is perhaps TRBD1 (5 bases). This CDR3 has 13 residues. Looked up from germline, CDR1 is MNHEY and CDR2 is SMNVEV (reference sequence). V was shortened by 0 bases and J by 5 bases, with 8 bases between the two germline ends.

The chain carries TRBV18 and TRBJ1-2; 8 bases map to TRBD1. Germline CDR1 and CDR2: KGHSH and LQKENI. The CDR3 is 14 amino acids. The junction had 7 bases not matched to a gene; V was cut back by 2 bases and J by 8 bases. The CDR3 protein is CASSPGQGLEGYTF. The CDR3 DNA sequence: TGTGCCAGCTCACCAGGACAGGGTTTGGAGGGCTACACCTTC.

The chain has TRBV18 and TRBJ1-1, with D unresolved. The CDR3 sequence is 12 residues long. The germline gives CDR1 KGHSH, CDR2 LQKENI. Trimming pared 5 bases from V and 13 bases from J, leaving 17 bases between. CDR3 nucleotide sequence: TGTGCCAGCTCAGAGACTCGGGTTATGTATTTCTTT. It translates to CASSETRVMYFF.

Only a few counts were recorded for this clonotype. V is TRBV15 and J is TRBJ2-7; 8 nucleotides line up with TRBD1. J gave up 2 bases and V 3 bases, and 6 bases lay outside the gene matches. This CDR3 is 15 amino acids long. Germline-derived CDR1 and CDR2 are LNHNV and YYDKDF (reference sequence). The CDR3 protein is CATSSDGTGAYEQYF. CDR3 in DNA: TGTGCCACCAGCAGTGACGGGACAGGCGCCTACGAGCAGTACTTC.

This clonotype has only a few counts. This sequence joins TRBV28 and TRBJ2-6, with TRBD1 matching 7 bases. The CDR3 is 15 residues long. The germline CDR1 and CDR2 sequences are MDHEN and SYDVKM. The V gene end was trimmed by 5 bases and the J gene end by 4 bases; junction bases not matched to a gene: 5. CDR3 region: CASSPTGAGANVLTF. CDR3 bases: TGTGCCAGCAGTCCCACAGGGGCAGGGGCCAACGTCCTGACTTTC.